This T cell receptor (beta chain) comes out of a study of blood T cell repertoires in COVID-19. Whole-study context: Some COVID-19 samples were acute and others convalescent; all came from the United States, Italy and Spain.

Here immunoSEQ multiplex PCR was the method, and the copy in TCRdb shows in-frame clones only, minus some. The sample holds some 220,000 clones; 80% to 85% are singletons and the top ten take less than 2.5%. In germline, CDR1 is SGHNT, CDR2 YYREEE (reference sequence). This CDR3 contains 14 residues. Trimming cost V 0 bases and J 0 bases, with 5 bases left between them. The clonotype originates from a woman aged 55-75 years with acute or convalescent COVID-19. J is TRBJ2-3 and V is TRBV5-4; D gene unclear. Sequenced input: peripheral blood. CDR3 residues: CASSLDSSTDTQYF. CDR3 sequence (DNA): TGTGCCAGCAGCTTGGACAGTAGCACAGATACGCAGTATTTT.